These T cell receptor beta chains were read from a single sample in a study of cytomegalovirus exposure and HLA in healthy donors. Clones were read by immunoSEQ multiplex PCR, and TCRdb kept only the in-frame ones, dropping some. The sample spans fewer than 150,000 clones; the ten largest clones claim less than 2.5%. The material sequenced was PBMCs. The source is a woman aged 55-70 years in good health and CMV-seronegative. The conserved cysteine and the conserved F or W are not part of the CDR3 here. The order of the fields is V gene, J gene, CDR3 protein.

V gene: TRBV7-8
J gene: TRBJ2-5
CDR3 protein: ASSLAGAPETQY

V gene: TRBV12-1
J gene: TRBJ1-2
CDR3 protein: ARGEGTNYGYT

V gene: TRBV7-8
J gene: TRBJ1-5
CDR3 protein: ASSKYNQPQH

V gene: TRBV9
J gene: TRBJ2-1
CDR3 protein: ASSAWDQGVGEQF

V gene: TRBV2
J gene: TRBJ1-2
CDR3 protein: ATAGTSGNYGYT

V gene: TRBV7-2
J gene: TRBJ2-3
CDR3 protein: ASSLARVDTQY

V gene: TRBV19
J gene: TRBJ1-4
CDR3 protein: ASTGNYATNEKLF

V gene: TRBV4-2
J gene: TRBJ2-1
CDR3 protein: ASSQESSGEWAYNEQF

V gene: TRBV7-6
J gene: TRBJ1-1
CDR3 protein: ASSSRGQRAEAF

V gene: TRBV6-5
J gene: TRBJ1-1
CDR3 protein: ASSYSSVANTEAF

V gene: TRBV2
J gene: TRBJ1-6
CDR3 protein: ASSETGGSSPLH

V gene: TRBV19
J gene: TRBJ1-2
CDR3 protein: ASWDGEDYGYT

V gene: TRBV7-8
J gene: TRBJ2-1
CDR3 protein: ASSLVGRGGRSTNEQF

V gene: TRBV18
J gene: TRBJ1-1
CDR3 protein: ASSPPTGALGTEAF

V gene: TRBV7-2
J gene: TRBJ2-3
CDR3 protein: ASSLPGVDTQY

V gene: TRBV5-1
J gene: TRBJ1-1
CDR3 protein: ASSWGPALNTEAF

V gene: TRBV27
J gene: TRBJ2-1
CDR3 protein: ASSSDRSFYNEQF

V gene: TRBV7-6
J gene: TRBJ2-3
CDR3 protein: ASGLAGPTDTQY

V gene: TRBV7-9
J gene: TRBJ1-2
CDR3 protein: ASSLGGTGGIGYGYT

V gene: TRBV2
J gene: TRBJ1-1
CDR3 protein: ASSVGEANTEAF

V gene: TRBV4-1
J gene: TRBJ2-7
CDR3 protein: ASSQDVPRTSGSPSSYEQY

V gene: TRBV4-1
J gene: TRBJ2-1
CDR3 protein: ASSPFPRGGTYNEQF

V gene: TRBV5-5
J gene: TRBJ2-7
CDR3 protein: ASSSLSYEQY

V gene: TRBV2
J gene: TRBJ2-7
CDR3 protein: ASSLTGYEQY

V gene: TRBV10-1
J gene: TRBJ2-7
CDR3 protein: ASSETPYEQY

V gene: TRBV4-1
J gene: TRBJ1-3
CDR3 protein: ASSQTDSSGNTIY

V gene: TRBV4-1
J gene: TRBJ2-7
CDR3 protein: ASSQDSGRQGATYEQY

V gene: TRBV13
J gene: TRBJ2-1
CDR3 protein: ASSLGANEQF

V gene: TRBV9
J gene: TRBJ2-1
CDR3 protein: ASSETSGAGGPSFDEQF

V gene: TRBV20-1
J gene: TRBJ2-7
CDR3 protein: SAPGTYEQY

V gene: TRBV9
J gene: TRBJ2-3
CDR3 protein: ASSVIESTRGAPTQY

V gene: TRBV15
J gene: TRBJ1-3
CDR3 protein: ATSRDRGRNTIY

V gene: TRBV28
J gene: TRBJ2-7
CDR3 protein: ASSLPSPGTGQYEQY

V gene: TRBV6-5
J gene: TRBJ2-2
CDR3 protein: ASRSTSASGELF

V gene: TRBV28
J gene: TRBJ1-5
CDR3 protein: ASSFRGLKAQPQH

V gene: TRBV15
J gene: TRBJ2-7
CDR3 protein: ATSRGDPSYEQY

V gene: TRBV5-1
J gene: TRBJ2-7
CDR3 protein: ASSWTGGSSYEQY

V gene: TRBV28
J gene: TRBJ2-7
CDR3 protein: ASSPGDRDYEQY

V gene: TRBV5-1
J gene: TRBJ2-3
CDR3 protein: ASSLDLDRADTQY

V gene: TRBV7-3
J gene: TRBJ2-2
CDR3 protein: ASSLGGRSTGELF

V gene: TRBV19
J gene: TRBJ2-7
CDR3 protein: ASSQDRAKFYEQY

V gene: TRBV7-9
J gene: TRBJ1-1
CDR3 protein: ASSPLNTEAF